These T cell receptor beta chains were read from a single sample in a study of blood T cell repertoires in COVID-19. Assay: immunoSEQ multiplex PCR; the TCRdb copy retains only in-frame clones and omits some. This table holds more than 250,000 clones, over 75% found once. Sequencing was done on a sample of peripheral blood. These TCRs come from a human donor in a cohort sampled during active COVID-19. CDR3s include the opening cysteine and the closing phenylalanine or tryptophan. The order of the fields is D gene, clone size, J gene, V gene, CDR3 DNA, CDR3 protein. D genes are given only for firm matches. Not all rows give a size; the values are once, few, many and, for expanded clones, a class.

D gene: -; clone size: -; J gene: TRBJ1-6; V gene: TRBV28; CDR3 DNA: TGTGCCAGCAGTTTGACAGCTTATAATTCACCCCTCCACTTT; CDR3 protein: CASSLTAYNSPLHF
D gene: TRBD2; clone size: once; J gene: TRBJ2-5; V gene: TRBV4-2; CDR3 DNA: TGTGCCAGCAGCAGTGGGGGGGGTGACTTAGAGACCCAGTACTTC; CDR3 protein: CASSSGGGDLETQYF
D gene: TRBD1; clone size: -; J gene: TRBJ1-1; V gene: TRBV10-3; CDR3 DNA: TGTGCCATCACAGGGACAGTGAACACTGAAGCTTTCTTT; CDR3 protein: CAITGTVNTEAFF
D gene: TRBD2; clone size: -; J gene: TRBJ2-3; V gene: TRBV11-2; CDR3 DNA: TGTGCCAGCAGCTTAGTGGGGGGGGGAGATACGCAGTATTTT; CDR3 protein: CASSLVGGGDTQYF
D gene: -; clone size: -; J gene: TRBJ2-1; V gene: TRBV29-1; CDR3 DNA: TGCAGCGTTGAAGGGGGGGTTGGTGGGTCCTACAATGAGCAGTTCTTC; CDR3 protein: CSVEGGVGGSYNEQFF
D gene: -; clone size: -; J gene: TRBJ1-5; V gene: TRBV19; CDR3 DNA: TGTGCCAGTAGTCAGGGAAAACAGCCCCAGCATTTT; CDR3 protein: CASSQGKQPQHF
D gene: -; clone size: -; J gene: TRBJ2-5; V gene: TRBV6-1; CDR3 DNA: TGTGCCAGCAGTGAAGTCTGGAATACCAGGGAGACCCAGTACTTC; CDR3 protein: CASSEVWNTRETQYF
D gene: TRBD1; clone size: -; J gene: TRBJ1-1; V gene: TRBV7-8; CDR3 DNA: TGTGCCAGCAGCCGAGACCGGGACAGGGACAACCGGTGGAGTCGGTTCACTGAAGCTTTCTTT; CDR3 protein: CASSRDRDRDNRWSRFTEAFF
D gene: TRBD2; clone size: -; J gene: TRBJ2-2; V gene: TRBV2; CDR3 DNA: TGTGCCAGCAGTGAAGATCCAGCGGGGGTCACGAACACCGGGGAGCTGTTTTTT; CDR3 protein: CASSEDPAGVTNTGELFF
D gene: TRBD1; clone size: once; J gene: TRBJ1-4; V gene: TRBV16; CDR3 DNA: TGTGCCAGCAGCCAACCGGGACAGGGACTCGGAACTAATGAAAAACTGTTTTTT; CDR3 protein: CASSQPGQGLGTNEKLFF
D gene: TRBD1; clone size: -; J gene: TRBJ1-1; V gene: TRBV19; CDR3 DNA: TGTGCCAGTAGCGACAGGGGATATGATGAAGCTTTCTTT; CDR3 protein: CASSDRGYDEAFF
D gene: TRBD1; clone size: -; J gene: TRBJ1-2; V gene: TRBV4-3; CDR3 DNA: TGCGCCAGCAGCCAAGATCTACAGGGGATTAACTATGGCTACACCTTC; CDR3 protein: CASSQDLQGINYGYTF
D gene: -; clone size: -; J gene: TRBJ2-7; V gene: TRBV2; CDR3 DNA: TGTGCCAGCAGGGAAGGACAGAGCTCCTACGAGCAGTACTTC; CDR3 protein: CASREGQSSYEQYF
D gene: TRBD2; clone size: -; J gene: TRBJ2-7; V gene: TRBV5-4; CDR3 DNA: TGTGCCAGCAGCCTTAGCGGGAGACCCTACGAGCAGTACTTC; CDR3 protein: CASSLSGRPYEQYF
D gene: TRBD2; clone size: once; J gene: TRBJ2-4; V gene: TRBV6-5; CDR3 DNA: TGTGCCAGCACTTCCCGGGCAGCGGGGGGAGACATTCAGTACTTC; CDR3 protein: CASTSRAAGGDIQYF
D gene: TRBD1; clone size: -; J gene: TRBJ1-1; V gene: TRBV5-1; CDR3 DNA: TGCGCCAGCAGCAGGGGACAGGGGGGAGAGGCTTTCTTT; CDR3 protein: CASSRGQGGEAFF
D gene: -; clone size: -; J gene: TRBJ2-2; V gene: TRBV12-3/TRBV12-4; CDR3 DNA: TGTGCCAGCAGTTCCGTCCCGGAGCTGTTTTTT; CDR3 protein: CASSSVPELFF